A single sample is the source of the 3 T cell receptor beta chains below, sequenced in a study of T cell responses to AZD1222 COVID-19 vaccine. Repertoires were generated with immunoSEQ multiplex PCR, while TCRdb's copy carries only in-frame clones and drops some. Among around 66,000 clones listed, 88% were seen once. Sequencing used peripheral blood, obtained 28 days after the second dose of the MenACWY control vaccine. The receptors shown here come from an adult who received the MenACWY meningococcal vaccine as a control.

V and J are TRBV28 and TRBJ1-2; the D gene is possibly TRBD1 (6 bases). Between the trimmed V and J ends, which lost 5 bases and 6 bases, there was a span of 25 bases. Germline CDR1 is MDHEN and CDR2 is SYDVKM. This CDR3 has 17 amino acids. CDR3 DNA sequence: TGTGCCAGCAGTCCGTCCCCTGGGACATCAAACCTCGATGGCTACACCTTC. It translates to CASSPSPGTSNLDGYTF.

CDR3 sequence: CASSFIENTEAFF. CDR3 DNA sequence: TGCGCCAGCAGCTTCATCGAGAACACTGAAGCTTTCTTT. The chain uses TRBV5-1 and TRBJ1-1, with D unresolved. Per germline, CDR1 SGHRS and CDR2 YFSETQ. The CDR3 consists of 13 residues. Trimming removed 2 bases at V and 1 base at J, with 6 bases between.

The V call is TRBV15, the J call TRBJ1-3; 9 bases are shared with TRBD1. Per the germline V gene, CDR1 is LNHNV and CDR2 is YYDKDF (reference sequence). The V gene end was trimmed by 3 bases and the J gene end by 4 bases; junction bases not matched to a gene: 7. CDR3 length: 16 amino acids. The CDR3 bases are TGTGCCACCAGCAGGTCCTCTACAGGGGGCGGAAACACCATATATTTT. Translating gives CATSRSSTGGGNTIYF. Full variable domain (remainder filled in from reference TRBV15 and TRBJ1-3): DAMVIQNPRYQVTQFGKPVTLSCSQTLNHNVMYWYQQKSSQAPKLLFHYYDKDFNNEADTPDNFQSRRPNTSFCFLDIRSPGLGDTAMYLCATSRSSTGGGNTIYFGEGSWLTVV.